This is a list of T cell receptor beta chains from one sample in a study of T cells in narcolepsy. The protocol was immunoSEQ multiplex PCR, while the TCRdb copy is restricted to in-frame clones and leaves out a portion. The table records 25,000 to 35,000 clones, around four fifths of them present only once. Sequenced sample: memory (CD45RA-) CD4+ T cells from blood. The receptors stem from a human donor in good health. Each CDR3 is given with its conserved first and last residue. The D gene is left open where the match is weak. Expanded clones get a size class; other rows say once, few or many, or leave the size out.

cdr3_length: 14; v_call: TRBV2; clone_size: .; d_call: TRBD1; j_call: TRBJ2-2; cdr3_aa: CASIRDRDTGELFF; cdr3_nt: TGTGCCAGCATCCGGGACAGAGACACCGGGGAGCTGTTTTTT
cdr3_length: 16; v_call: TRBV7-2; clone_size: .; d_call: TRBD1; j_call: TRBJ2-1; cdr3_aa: CASSHGTVKGYNEQFF; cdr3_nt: TGTGCCAGCAGCCATGGGACAGTTAAAGGGTACAATGAGCAGTTCTTC
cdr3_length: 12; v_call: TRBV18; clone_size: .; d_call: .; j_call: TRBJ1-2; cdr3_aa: CASSPQGNGYTF; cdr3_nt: TGTGCCAGCTCACCACAGGGGAATGGCTACACCTTC
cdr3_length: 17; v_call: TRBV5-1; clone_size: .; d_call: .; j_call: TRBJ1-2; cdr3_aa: CASSSPSRDGPNYGYTF; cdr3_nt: TGCGCCAGCAGCTCACCAAGCCGGGACGGCCCCAACTATGGCTACACCTTC
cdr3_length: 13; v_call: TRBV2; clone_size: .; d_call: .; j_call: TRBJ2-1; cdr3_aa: CASSSALYNEQFF; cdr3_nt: TGTGCCAGCAGTAGCGCACTCTACAATGAGCAGTTCTTC
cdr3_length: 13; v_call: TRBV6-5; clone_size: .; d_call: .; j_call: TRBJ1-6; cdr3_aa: CASSSSLGDPSSF; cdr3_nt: TGTGCCAGCAGTTCCTCCCTGGGCGACCCCTCAAGCTTT
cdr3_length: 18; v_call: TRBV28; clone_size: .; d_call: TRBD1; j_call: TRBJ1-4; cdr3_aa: CASTKEGQGIMANEKLFF; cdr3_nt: TGTGCCAGCACCAAAGAGGGACAGGGGATAATGGCTAATGAAAAACTGTTTTTT
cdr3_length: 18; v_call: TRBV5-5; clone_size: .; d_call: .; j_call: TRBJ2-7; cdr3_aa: CASSFKVTGGGNTYEQYF; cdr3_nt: TGTGCCAGCAGCTTTAAGGTGACGGGGGGCGGAAATACCTACGAGCAGTACTTC
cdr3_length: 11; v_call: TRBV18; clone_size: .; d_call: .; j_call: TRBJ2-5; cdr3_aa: CASSREETQYF; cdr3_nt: TGTGCCAGCTCACGGGAGGAGACCCAGTACTTC
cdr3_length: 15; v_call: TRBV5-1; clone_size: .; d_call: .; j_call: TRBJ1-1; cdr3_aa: CASSLEMSANTEAFF; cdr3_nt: TGCGCCAGCAGCTTGGAGATGTCGGCAAACACTGAAGCTTTCTTT
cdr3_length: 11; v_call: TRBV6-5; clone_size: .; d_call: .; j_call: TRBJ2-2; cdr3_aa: CASTKSGELFF; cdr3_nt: TGTGCCAGCACCAAGAGCGGGGAGCTGTTTTTT
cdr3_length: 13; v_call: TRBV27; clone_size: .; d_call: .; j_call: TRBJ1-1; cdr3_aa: CASSVPHHTEAFF; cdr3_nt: TGTGCCAGCAGTGTCCCCCACCACACTGAAGCTTTCTTT
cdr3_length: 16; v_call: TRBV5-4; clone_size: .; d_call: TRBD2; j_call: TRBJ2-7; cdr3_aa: CASSPPSGTISYEQYF; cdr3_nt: TGTGCCAGCAGCCCACCTAGCGGGACTATCTCCTACGAGCAGTACTTC
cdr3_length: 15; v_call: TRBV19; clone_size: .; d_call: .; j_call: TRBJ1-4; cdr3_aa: CASSSRALSNEKLFF; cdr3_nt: TGTGCCAGTAGTTCCCGGGCTCTATCTAATGAAAAACTGTTTTTT
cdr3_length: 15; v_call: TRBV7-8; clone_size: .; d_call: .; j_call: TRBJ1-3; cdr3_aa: CASSLGLSSGNTIYF; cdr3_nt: TGTGCCAGCAGCTTAGGTTTGAGCTCTGGAAACACCATATATTTT
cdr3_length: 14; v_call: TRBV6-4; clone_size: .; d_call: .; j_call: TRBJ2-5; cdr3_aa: CASSEGWSSEPQYF; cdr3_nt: TGTGCCAGCAGTGAGGGCTGGAGTTCTGAGCCCCAGTACTTC
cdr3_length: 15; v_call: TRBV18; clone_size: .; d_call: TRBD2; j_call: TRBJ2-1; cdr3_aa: CASSPGAGVYNEQFF; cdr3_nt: TGTGCCAGCTCACCGGGAGCGGGGGTATACAATGAGCAGTTCTTC
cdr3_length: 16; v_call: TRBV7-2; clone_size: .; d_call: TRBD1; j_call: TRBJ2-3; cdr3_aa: CASSLGTGVLTDTQYF; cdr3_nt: TGTGCCAGCAGCTTAGGAACAGGGGTTTTAACAGATACGCAGTATTTT
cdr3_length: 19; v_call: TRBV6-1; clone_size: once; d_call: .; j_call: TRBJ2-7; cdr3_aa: CASSEVGGASGRSSYEQYF; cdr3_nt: TGTGCCAGCAGTGAAGTGGGGGGCGCCAGCGGAAGGAGCTCCTACGAGCAGTACTTC
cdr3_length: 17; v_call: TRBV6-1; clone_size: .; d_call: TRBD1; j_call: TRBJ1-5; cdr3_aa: CASSEGEGQGRRTPQHF; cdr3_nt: TGTGCCAGCAGTGAGGGAGAAGGACAGGGTCGACGGACGCCCCAGCATTTT
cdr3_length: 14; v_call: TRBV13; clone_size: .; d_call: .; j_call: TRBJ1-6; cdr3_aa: CASSLGQPNSPLHF; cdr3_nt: TGTGCCAGCAGCTTGGGGCAGCCAAATTCACCCCTCCACTTT
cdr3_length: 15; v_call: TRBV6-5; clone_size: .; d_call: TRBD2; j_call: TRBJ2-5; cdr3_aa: CASQMSSGAQETQYF; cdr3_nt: TGTGCCAGCCAGATGTCTAGCGGGGCTCAAGAGACCCAGTACTTC
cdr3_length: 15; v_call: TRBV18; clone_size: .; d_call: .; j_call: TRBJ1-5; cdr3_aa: CASSPLGPSNQPQHF; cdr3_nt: TGTGCCAGCTCACCACTGGGCCCTAGCAATCAGCCCCAGCATTTT
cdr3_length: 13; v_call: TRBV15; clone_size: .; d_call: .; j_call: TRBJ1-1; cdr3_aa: CATSLWLDGEAFF; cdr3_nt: TGTGCCACCAGCCTCTGGTTGGACGGTGAAGCTTTCTTT
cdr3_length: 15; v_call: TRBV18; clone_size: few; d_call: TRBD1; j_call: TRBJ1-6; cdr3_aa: CASSPLQGKGSPLHF; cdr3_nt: TGTGCCAGCTCACCCTTACAGGGGAAGGGTTCACCCCTCCACTTT
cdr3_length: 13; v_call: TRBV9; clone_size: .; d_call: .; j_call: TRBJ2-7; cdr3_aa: CASTPSQAHEQYF; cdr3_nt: TGTGCCAGCACTCCTAGTCAGGCGCACGAGCAGTACTTC
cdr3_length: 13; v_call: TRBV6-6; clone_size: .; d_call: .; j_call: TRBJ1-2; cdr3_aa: CASTVDRLNGYTF; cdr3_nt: TGTGCCAGCACCGTTGACAGGTTGAATGGCTACACCTTC
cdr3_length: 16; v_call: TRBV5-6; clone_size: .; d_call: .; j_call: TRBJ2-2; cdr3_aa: CASSLLHRVRTGELFF; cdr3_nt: TGTGCCAGCAGCTTGCTACACAGGGTTAGGACCGGGGAGCTGTTTTTT
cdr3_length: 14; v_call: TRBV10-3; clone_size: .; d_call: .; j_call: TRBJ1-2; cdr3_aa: CAISESDRTWGYTF; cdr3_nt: TGTGCCATCAGTGAGTCCGACAGGACCTGGGGCTACACCTTC
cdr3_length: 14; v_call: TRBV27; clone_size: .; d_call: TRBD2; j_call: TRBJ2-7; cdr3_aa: CASRHQGGIYEQYF; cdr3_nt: TGTGCCAGCAGGCATCAGGGAGGGATCTACGAGCAGTACTTC
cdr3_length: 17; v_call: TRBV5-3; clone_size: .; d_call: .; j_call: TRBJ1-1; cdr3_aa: CARSLAYTSHLDTEAFF; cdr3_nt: TGTGCCAGAAGCTTGGCCTATACCTCTCATTTGGACACTGAAGCTTTCTTT
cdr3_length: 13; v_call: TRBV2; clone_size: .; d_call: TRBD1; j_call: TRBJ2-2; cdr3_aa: CATNRGNPGELFF; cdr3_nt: TGTGCCACAAACAGGGGTAACCCCGGGGAGCTGTTTTTT
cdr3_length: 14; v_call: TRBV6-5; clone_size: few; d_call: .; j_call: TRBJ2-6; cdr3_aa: CASRSASGANVLTF; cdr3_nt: TGTGCCAGCAGGTCAGCCTCTGGGGCCAACGTCCTGACTTTC
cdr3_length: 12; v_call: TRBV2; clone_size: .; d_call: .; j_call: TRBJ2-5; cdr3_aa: CASSGDQETQYF; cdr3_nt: TGTGCCAGCAGTGGGGACCAAGAGACCCAGTACTTC
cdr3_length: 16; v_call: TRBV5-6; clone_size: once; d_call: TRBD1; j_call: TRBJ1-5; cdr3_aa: CASSLYRDRGGQPQHF; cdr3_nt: TGTGCCAGCAGCTTGTACCGGGACAGGGGCGGTCAGCCCCAGCATTTT
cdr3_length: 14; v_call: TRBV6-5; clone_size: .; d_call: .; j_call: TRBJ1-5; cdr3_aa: CASSEQGRNQPQHF; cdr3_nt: TGTGCCAGCAGTGAACAGGGAAGGAATCAGCCCCAGCATTTT
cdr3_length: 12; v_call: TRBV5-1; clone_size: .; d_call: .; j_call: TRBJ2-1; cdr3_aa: CASSLVRNEQFF; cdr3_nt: TGCGCCAGCAGCTTGGTTAGGAATGAGCAGTTCTTC
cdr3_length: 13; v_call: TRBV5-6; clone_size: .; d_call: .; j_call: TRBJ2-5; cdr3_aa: CASSQGFLETQYF; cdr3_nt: TGTGCCAGCAGCCAAGGGTTTTTGGAGACCCAGTACTTC
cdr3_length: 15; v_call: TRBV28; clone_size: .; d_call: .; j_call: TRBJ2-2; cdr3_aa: CASSYGGQNTGELFF; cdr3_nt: TGTGCCAGCAGTTATGGGGGACAGAACACCGGGGAGCTGTTTTTT
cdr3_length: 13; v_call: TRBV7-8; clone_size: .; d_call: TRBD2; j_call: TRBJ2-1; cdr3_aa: CASRKRGGNEQFF; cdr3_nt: TGTGCCAGCAGAAAGCGGGGGGGCAATGAGCAGTTCTTC
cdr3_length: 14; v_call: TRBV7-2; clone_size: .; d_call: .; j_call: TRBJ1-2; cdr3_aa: CASSLKVTGNGYTF; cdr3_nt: TGTGCCAGCAGCCTTAAAGTCACAGGGAATGGCTACACCTTC
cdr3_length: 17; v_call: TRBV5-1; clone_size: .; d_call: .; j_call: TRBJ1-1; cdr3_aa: CASSLAIADPGTTEAFF; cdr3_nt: TGCGCCAGCAGCTTGGCCATCGCGGACCCAGGAACCACTGAAGCTTTCTTT
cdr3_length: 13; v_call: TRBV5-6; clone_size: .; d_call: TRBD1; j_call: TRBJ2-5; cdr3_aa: CASSWDRSETQYF; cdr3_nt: TGTGCCAGCAGCTGGGACAGGTCAGAGACCCAGTACTTC
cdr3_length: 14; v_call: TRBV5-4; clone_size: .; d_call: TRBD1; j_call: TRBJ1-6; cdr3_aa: CASSLDRGNSPLHF; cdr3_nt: TGTGCCAGCAGCTTGGACAGGGGTAATTCACCCCTCCACTTT
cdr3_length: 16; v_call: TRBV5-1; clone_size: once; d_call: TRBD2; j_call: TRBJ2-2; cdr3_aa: CASSSGLAGQTGELFF; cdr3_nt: TGCGCCAGCAGCTCGGGGCTAGCGGGGCAGACCGGGGAGCTGTTTTTT
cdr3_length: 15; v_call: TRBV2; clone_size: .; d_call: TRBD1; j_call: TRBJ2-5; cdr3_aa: CASSGVSGTGGTQYF; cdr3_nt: TGTGCCAGCAGTGGAGTGTCCGGGACAGGGGGGACCCAGTACTTC
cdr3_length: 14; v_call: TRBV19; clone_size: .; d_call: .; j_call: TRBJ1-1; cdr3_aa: CASKIRVSNTEAFF; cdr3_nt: TGTGCCAGTAAAATCAGGGTCTCGAACACTGAAGCTTTCTTT
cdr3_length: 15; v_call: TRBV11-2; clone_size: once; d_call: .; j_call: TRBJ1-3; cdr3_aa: CASSPDGGFGNTIYF; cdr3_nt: TGTGCCAGCAGCCCCGACGGGGGTTTTGGAAACACCATATATTTT
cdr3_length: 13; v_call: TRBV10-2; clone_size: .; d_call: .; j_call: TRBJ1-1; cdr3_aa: CASSEQESTEAFF; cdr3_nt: TGCGCCAGCAGTGAGCAGGAGTCAACTGAAGCTTTCTTT
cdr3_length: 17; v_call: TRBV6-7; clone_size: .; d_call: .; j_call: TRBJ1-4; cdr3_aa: CASSYSAHRVANEKLFF; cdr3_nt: TGTGCCAGCAGTTACTCAGCACATAGGGTGGCTAATGAAAAACTGTTTTTT
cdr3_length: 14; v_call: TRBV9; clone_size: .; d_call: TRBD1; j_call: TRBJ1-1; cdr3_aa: CASSAQGEGTEAFF; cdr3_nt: TGTGCCAGCAGCGCACAGGGGGAGGGCACTGAAGCTTTCTTT
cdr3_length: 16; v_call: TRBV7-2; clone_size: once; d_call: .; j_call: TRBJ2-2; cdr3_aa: CASSLGQKLGVGELFF; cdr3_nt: TGTGCCAGCAGCTTAGGACAGAAGTTAGGGGTGGGGGAGCTGTTTTTT